The 5 T cell receptor beta chains below come from one sample, sequenced in a study of glioma-infiltrating T cells after dendritic cell vaccination. Only in-frame clones appear in the TCRdb table, and some are missing; sequencing was by immunoSEQ multiplex PCR. Of about 82,000 clones listed, roughly 89% were seen once; the top ten hold approximately 2.9%. The source material was blood, sampled before dendritic cell vaccination. These receptors were taken from a human donor with glioblastoma.

On this clone itself: The conserved phenylalanine or tryptophan normally closing the CDR3 is absent here, so this likely arose from a read error. The J gene is TRBJ2-7, the V gene TRBV11-2; TRBD1 aligns across 10 bases. V lost 5 bases and J lost 3; bases outside the gene matches: 4. The length of the CDR3 is 14 residues. From germline, CDR1 is SGHAT and CDR2 FQNNGV. The CDR3 nucleotides read TGTGCCAGCAGCGCCCGGGACAGGGGCTACGAGCAGTACCTC. Its translation is CASSARDRGYEQYL.

The V call is TRBV19, the J call TRBJ1-5, with a weak D call TRBD1 (6 bases). This CDR3 has 17 residues. Germline CDR1 is LNHDA and CDR2 is SQIVND (reference sequence). Trimming shortened V by 4 bases and J by 0 bases, and 16 bases separated the two germline ends. CDR3 DNA: TGTGCCAGTAGTACCGTCCGACAGGCTAATAGCAATCAGCCCCAGCATTTT. Translating gives CASSTVRQANSNQPQHF.

V gene TRBV9 combines with J gene TRBJ2-7, with TRBD1 matching over 8 bases. J gave up 0 bases and V 4 bases, and 6 bases lay outside the gene matches. The CDR3 covers 15 residues. Germline values: CDR1 SGDLS, CDR2 YYNGEE. CDR3 sequence (DNA): TGTGCCAGCAGCCCCGGGACAGGCAGCTCCTACGAGCAGTACTTC. Amino acids: CASSPGTGSSYEQYF.

The V and J genes are TRBV4-2 and TRBJ2-3; 7 bases agree with TRBD2. Germline CDR1 and CDR2: LGHNA and YNFKEQ. Unmatched junction bases numbered 10, after V lost 3 bases and J lost 4 bases. There are 16 residues in the CDR3. This CDR3 is CASSQLDRGRPDTQYF. CDR3 DNA: TGTGCCAGCAGCCAGCTGGACCGCGGGAGACCAGATACGCAGTATTTT.

A remark on this clone: Different DNA sequences within this sample yield the same CDR3. The chain employs TRBV18 and TRBJ2-1, with 7 bases that match TRBD2. The CDR3 is 12 residues long. CDR1 and CDR2 from the germline V gene are KGHSH and LQKENI. J gave up 7 bases and V 3 bases, and 0 bases lay outside the gene matches. The CDR3 loop is CASSPGGNEQFF. DNA of the CDR3: TGTGCCAGCTCACCGGGAGGGAATGAGCAGTTCTTC. The variable domain in full, with the rest retrieved from reference TRBV18 and TRBJ2-1, is NAGVMQNPRHLVRRRGQEARLRCSPMKGHSHVYWYRQLPEEGLKFMVYLQKENIIDESGMPKERFSAEFPKEGPSILRIQQVVRGDSAAYFCASSPGGNEQFFGPGTRLTVL.